This TCR beta chain originates from a study of cytomegalovirus exposure and HLA in healthy donors (dated by TCRdb to about 2017). With respect to the entire study: An earlier analysis of 587 of the donors reported approximately 300 Gb of sequence data and 95 million to 140 million unique TCR beta sequences obtained from approximately 180 million T cells. An early release that covered 640 HLA-typed donors contained approximately 320 gigabases of sequencing data and roughly 84 million unique TCR sequences. The genetic ancestry cluster associated with self-reported Caucasian donors included over 80% of the 398 genotyped donors. The aim of the study was to test whether cataloging public T cell receptors could identify signatures of past pathogen exposure. The study profiled the T cell repertoires of hundreds of subjects by immunosequencing and related them to cytomegalovirus serostatus. A separate validation cohort of some 130 different subjects was used in addition to the 666-subject first cohort. High-throughput TCR immunosequencing, statistical association of individual TCRs with disease status, and machine learning were combined to predict cytomegalovirus infection status. A later analysis re-analyzed previously published TCR beta repertoires from 650 to 800 donors and added high-resolution HLA genotyping to study TCR occurrence patterns. Rather than drawing on any new phenotypic data, the later analysis identified candidate immune exposures from TCR beta sequences and the way those sequences occurred across donors. An earlier analysis of fewer than 750 of the donors used high-throughput TCR beta sequencing to judge whether each TCR beta V gene segment behaved as functional or pseudogenic. Donor age, sex, ethnicity and CMV serostatus were collected together with the repertoire data. In a later genetic analysis, genome-wide SNP genotypes for about three fifths of the 666 donors were used, and that subset was treated as a discovery cohort. Every discovery cohort repertoire had been produced on one sequencing platform. HLA typing covered class I and class II loci at four-digit resolution. Typing coverage differed by locus: A, B, C, DRB1 and DQB1 were typed in roughly 629-630 donors, DQA1 in 500 to 550, DPA1 in 606, and DPB1 in roughly 470. Because of strong linkage in the cohort, roughly five DR-DQ haplotypes were treated as single units for association and clustering. Across approximately 400 genotyped donors of the cohort, an average of about 240,000 unique TCR beta nucleotide sequences per donor were sequenced, and around 20% of those sequences were non-productive. Results and caveats for the whole study, not just this receptor: The study gave a list of 150 to 200 TCR beta chains associated with cytomegalovirus. Because counts were too low, roughly 16 rarely observed V segments, including chromosome 9 orphons, were excluded from the earlier analysis of several hundred of the donors. Across donors, most TCR sequences were observed very rarely, whereas some public TCRs were present in many individuals. In vitro tests confirmed that a few of the cytomegalovirus-associated TCR beta chains recognize cytomegalovirus antigens. A later analysis found that most CMV-associated TCR beta chains appeared HLA-restricted, with HLA associations seemingly driven largely by CMV exposure. For the cohort, immune exposure information was limited to CMV serostatus. Several of the top co-occurrence clusters appeared to be linked to parvovirus B19, influenza, CMV and Epstein-Barr virus, according to a later analysis. Roughly uniform sequencing depth across donors was assumed in presence/absence analyses, although this assumption may not hold. In a later analysis, TCR association rates were found to vary across HLA loci, with the most associated TCRs seen for DRB1 alleles and the fewest for HLA-C alleles. A further reported finding was that TCR beta sequences accurately predicted the HLA-A and HLA-B alleles for most subjects in the first cohort. In this cohort, only TCR beta chains were sequenced, and detectable features were limited by the absence of alpha or paired-chain data. In a later analysis, HLA-associated TCR beta chains showed more clonal expansion and lower generation probabilities than non-associated chains that were equally common. In an earlier analysis of a few hundred of the donors, most TCR beta V segments were observed in productive rearrangements about 90% or about 30% of the time, broadly matching IMGT annotations. In both the original and validation cohorts, the classifier was reported to diagnose cytomegalovirus status with high specificity and sensitivity. It was suggested by the authors that the approach could potentially be generalized to other disease states and immunological phenotypes. The 87-base-pair reads could not distinguish some IMGT-functional V segments, including TRBV6-2 and TRBV6-3, so those segments were excluded. Linkage disequilibrium might explain the correlated functional status among segregating V segments, but an unknown experimental factor could not be ruled out. When HLA alleles, especially DR and DQ, strongly co-occurred, TCR associations were difficult to assign to individual alleles. A later genetic analysis associated a missense DCLRE1C variant with V-gene and J-gene trimming of TCR beta chains, and an independent cohort replicated the association. In a later analysis, over 15,000 TCR beta sequences were associated with specific HLA alleles at a false discovery rate of 0.05. Because some donors lacked HLA typing at each locus, the association tests relied only on the typed subset. Compared with the approximately 720-donor mean, donors in an Asian-associated ancestry cluster had fewer N-insertions in productive TCRs, according to a later genetic analysis. The sequencing pipeline was judged likely to have produced a cluster of highly shared sequence variants as a technical artifact.

As regards this clone: No cognate antigen has been identified for it.

The cohort consisted of some 730 healthy bone marrow donors. At the time of sampling, all cohort members were nominally healthy, though unrecorded immune exposures were likely present. The donor was CMV seropositive and was included in the group of some 290 seropositive cohort members. A peripheral blood sample was collected from each donor, and TCR beta sequencing was performed on peripheral blood mononuclear cells. The Qiagen DNeasy Blood Extraction Kit was used to extract genomic DNA from the blood cell samples. Ends trimmed: V by 1 base, J by 2 bases; bases unmatched to a gene: 5. The cysteine opens and the phenylalanine closes a CDR3 of 17 amino acids. The CDR3 DNA has 51 bases and is translated from base 1. Reading the germline V gene (reference sequence) gives CDR1 SEHNR and CDR2 FQNEAQ. The library was prepared using the immunoSEQ multiplex PCR assay. For the multiplex PCR, a mixture combining 60 forward primers for TCR Vbeta segments and 13 reverse primers for TCR Jbeta segments was used. Amplification of the CDR3 region of rearranged TCR beta genes was performed with a multiplex PCR assay on genomic DNA. Amplified TCR beta libraries were sequenced as 87-base-pair reads on the Illumina HiSeq System. Turning to the authors' computational methods: In a later analysis, around 80 million unique TCR beta chains were counted across the 650 to 750 repertoires, and roughly 10 million of these chains were shared by at least two donors. Raw reads were error-corrected and collapsed into unique sequences with a nearest-neighbor algorithm that merged closely related sequences to remove PCR and sequencing errors. Alignment of CDR3 sequences to IMGT reference sequences was used to assign V, D and J gene segments. For a sequence to be retained, a match of at least six nucleotides was required to both a V gene segment and a J gene segment. A rearrangement counted as productive if the CDR3 had no stop codons and remained in frame with V and J, and every other rearrangement counted as non-productive. CDR3 was defined by IMGT convention, running from the second conserved V-encoded cysteine to the conserved J-encoded phenylalanine. The earlier analysis of more than 450 of the donors excluded sequences that lacked an unambiguous match to a single V gene segment. In an earlier analysis of 587 of the donors, V segments were called functional above 56.7% productive rearrangements and were called segregating when the between-donor standard deviation exceeded 5%. A statistical classification framework was built for diagnosing cytomegalovirus status from the catalog of TCR beta chain sequences. In a later analysis, TCR nucleotide sequences were compared against IMGT/GENE-DB human TR gene sequences so that V and J genes could be assigned. In a later analysis, CDR3 sequences and most-parsimonious VDJ recombination scenarios were assigned using the TCRdist pipeline. In a later analysis, every TCR beta chain was defined by the combination of its CDR3 amino acid sequence and its V-gene family, and reads without a unique V-gene family were dropped. To address suspected cross-contamination and a sequencing artifact, a later analysis removed over 500 highly shared, low-generation-probability nucleotide sequences. In a later analysis, a clonal expansion index was calculated for each public chain from normalized within-repertoire ranks of inferred template counts. Generation probabilities in a later analysis came from a VDJ recombination model fitted to out-of-frame rearrangements, and those results were checked against IGoR. In a later analysis, hypergeometric tests were used to score TCR-TCR, TCR-HLA and TCR-CMV co-occurrence, with a repertoire-size bias correction applied to TCR pairs. False discovery rates were estimated in a later analysis by permuting HLA or CMV assignments 20 times. In a later analysis, co-occurring TCRs were grouped with DBSCAN, and TCRdist sequence similarity was added when clustering was performed within HLA-allele-positive subsets. Co-occurrence clustering excluded repertoires with fewer than 30,000 or more than 120,000 public chains, plus five with anomalous nucleotide sharing. TCRdb re-hosts the immuneACCESS table, in-frame sequences only. Its copies lack some clones; in the studies checked, an unresolved V gene accounts for under half of them, and the cause for the rest is not known. V, J and clone size are those of that table, while D and trimming were read from the DNA. The sample table gives about 48,000 clones. The ten top clones hold 5.5% to 6.5% of the sample.

The sequence links TRBV7-9 to TRBJ2-3; TRBD1 aligns with 11 central bases. Sequenced material: PBMCs. The TCR originated in a male donor in good health and CMV-seropositive. The DNA sequence is as follows: TGTGCCAGCAGCTTAGGCGGGACAGGGGGATCCACAGATACGCAGTATTTT. It encodes CASSLGGTGGSTDTQYF.